This T cell receptor beta chain was captured by sequencing in a study of beta chain features in type 1 diabetes. Sequencing targeted expressed TCRB transcripts, as all isolated RNA had been reverse transcribed. TCRdb's table, derived via immunoSEQ multiplex PCR, lists solely in-frame clones and lacks some. Counted here are approximately 340,000 clones, approximately 15% occurring once; the ten biggest clones make up approximately 0.019%. The CDR3 extends over 13 amino acids. Trimming took 1 base from V and 6 from J; bases not matched to a gene: 0. Germline V gene sequence: CDR1 SGHRS, CDR2 YFSETQ. This clone showed up just a few times.

This sequence joins TRBV5-1 and TRBJ2-1; 8 nucleotides align to TRBD2. The sample consisted of naive CD4+ T cells from blood. This receptor was taken from a young woman in good health. CDR3 sequence: CASSLREGNEQFF. The CDR3 nucleotides are TGCGCCAGCAGCTTGCGGGAGGGCAATGAGCAGTTCTTC.